Presented here are 8 T cell receptor beta chains from one specimen sequenced in a study of T cell repertoires in cytomegalovirus infection. MiXCR, applied by TCRdb to the reads, yields one record per CDR3 protein. Found here are approximately 1,000,000 distinct CDR3 sequences, approximately 31% of them singletons; the top ten hold around an eighth. The antigens these receptors bind are not known. Sequences were derived from cultured CD8+ T cells from PBMCs, sampled from culture after CMV antigen stimulation. The receptors here all came from a human donor in good health (CMV status not recorded). Some clones in this sample may be carry-over from other donors' samples.

This chain joins TRBV15 and TRBJ1-1; 10 bases are shared with TRBD1. Germline loops: CDR1 LNHNV, CDR2 YYDKDF (reference sequence). With V trimmed by 4 bases and J by 11 bases, 7 bases remained unmatched. The CDR3 has 13 residues. CDR3 region: CATSTPGQGLAFF. CDR3 bases: TGTGCCACCAGCACCCCGGGACAGGGGTTGGCTTTCTTT.

By share of the sample, this clonotype is medium-sized. This rearrangement joins TRBV7-8 to TRBJ2-7; a possible D gene is TRBD2 (5 bases). This CDR3 spans 14 amino acids. Germline CDR1 reads SGHVS; CDR2 reads FQNEAQ. Trimming stripped 2 bases from V and 7 bases from J, with 15 bases between. The CDR3 loop is CASSLWRITQEQYV. The CDR3 bases are TGTGCCAGCAGCTTATGGAGGATTACACAAGAGCAGTACGTC.

This rearrangement joins TRBV9 to TRBJ1-3; D not resolved. The CDR3 is made up of 15 amino acids. Trimming cost V 5 bases and J 0 bases, with 12 bases left between them. The germline CDR1 and CDR2 sequences are SGDLS and YYNGEE. Written as DNA, the CDR3 is TGTGCCAGCAGGGGAGGGTCCGACTCTGGAAACACCATATATTTT. Its protein product is CASRGGSDSGNTIYF. Drawing the rest from reference TRBV9 and TRBJ1-3, the complete variable domain is DSGVTQTPKHLITATGQRVTLRCSPRSGDLSVYWYQQSLDQGLQFLIQYYNGEERAKGNILERFSAQQFPDLHSELNLSSLELGDSALYFCASRGGSDSGNTIYFGEGSWLTVV.

The chain employs TRBV7-9 and TRBJ1-1; D ambiguous. Between the trimmed V and J ends, which lost 4 bases and 6 bases, there was a span of 12 bases. The CDR3 loop spans 13 amino acids. CDR1 is SEHNR and CDR2 is FQNEAQ in the germline V gene (reference sequence). The CDR3 protein is CASSSEWAAEAFF. CDR3 nucleotides: TGTGCCAGCAGCTCCGAATGGGCCGCTGAAGCTTTCTTT.

CDR3 residues: CASSENGFPSTDTQYF. The DNA of the CDR3 is TGTGCCAGCAGTGAAAACGGGTTTCCTAGCACAGATACGCAGTATTTT. J is TRBJ2-3 and V is TRBV6-5; D not resolved. The CDR3 consists of 16 residues. Germline assignment: CDR1 MNHEY and CDR2 SVGAGI. The V and J ends lost 5 bases and 0 bases respectively, with 15 bases between them.

This clonotype was seen a handful of times. The rearrangement uses TRBV4-1 and TRBJ1-5; 10 positions agree with TRBD1. This CDR3 has 17 amino acids. V was pared by 2 bases and J by 3 bases, with 7 bases of the junction left unmatched. The germline V gene encodes CDR1 MGHRA and CDR2 YSYEKL. CDR3 region: CASSQTDRGYDNQPQHF. Here the CDR3 DNA reads TGCGCCAGCAGCCAAACGGACAGGGGGTACGACAATCAGCCCCAGCATTTT.

This clonotype was recorded a few times. The V and J genes are TRBV6-5 and TRBJ2-1, with a tentative D call TRBD2 (5 bases). Germline V gene data show CDR1 as MNHEY and CDR2 as SVGAGI. This CDR3 is built from 15 residues. Trimming took off 7 bases at V and 1 base at J, with 14 bases between the two ends. For the CDR3, the DNA is TGTGCCAGCACCCCTAGCCCCAGATCCTACAATGAGCAGTTCTTC. Residues: CASTPSPRSYNEQFF.

The chain's CDR3 is CASSLRTDMNTEAFF. In DNA, the CDR3 is TGTGCCAGCAGTTTAAGGACAGACATGAACACTGAAGCTTTCTTT. The chain joins TRBV28 to TRBJ1-1; a weak D match, TRBD1 (6 bases). CDR1 is MDHEN and CDR2 is SYDVKM in the germline V gene. The CDR3 contains 15 residues. V was shortened by 2 bases and J by 0 bases, with 10 bases between the two germline ends. Looking up the rest from reference TRBV28 and TRBJ1-1 gives the full variable domain: DVKVTQSSRYLVKRTGEKVFLECVQDMDHENMFWYRQDPGLGLRLIYFSYDVKMKEKGDIPEGYSVSREKKERFSLILESASTNQTSMYLCASSLRTDMNTEAFFGQGTRLTVV.